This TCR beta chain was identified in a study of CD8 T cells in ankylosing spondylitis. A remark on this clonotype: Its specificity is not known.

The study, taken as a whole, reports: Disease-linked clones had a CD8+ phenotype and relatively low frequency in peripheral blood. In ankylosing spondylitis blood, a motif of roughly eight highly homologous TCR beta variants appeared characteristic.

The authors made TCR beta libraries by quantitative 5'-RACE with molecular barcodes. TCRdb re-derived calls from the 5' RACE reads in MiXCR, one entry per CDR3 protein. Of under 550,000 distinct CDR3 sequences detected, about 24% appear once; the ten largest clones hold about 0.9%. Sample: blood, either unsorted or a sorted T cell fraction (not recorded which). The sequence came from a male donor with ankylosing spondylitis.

As DNA, the CDR3 is TGTGCCAGCAGTCCTCCAGGGACAGGACCAAGAAACGTCCTGACTTTC. This encodes CASSPPGTGPRNVLTF. This sequence joins TRBV28 and TRBJ2-6; TRBD1 aligns across 8 bases. In germline, CDR1 is MDHEN, CDR2 SYDVKM. V lost 5 bases to trimming and J lost 10 bases; unmatched junction nucleotides: 13. This CDR3 is 16 amino acids long.